Described below is a single T cell receptor beta chain sequence and its context. Its antigen is as yet unknown. Trimming took 6 bases from V and 12 from J; bases not matched to a gene: 19. The CDR3 runs 15 residues. Germline CDR1 reads SGHRS; CDR2 reads YFSETQ. Produced via immunoSEQ multiplex PCR; TCRdb's table is partial and in-frame only. The table records approximately 500,000 clones, 87% of them present only once. Treatment noted: approximately 18 received Ad26.COV2.S at low or high dose, single or two shots; 5 received placebo; per-sample allocation not given. Sampling happened 63 days after the first vaccine or placebo injection. An Ad26 vector expressing Wuhan-strain SARS-CoV-2 spike constituted the vaccine. This sample was included in a study of Ad26.COV2.S vaccination and SARS-CoV-2 variants. General study points: The authors reported substantial breadth in spike-specific CD8+ and CD4+ T cell responses after vaccination.

Sample: peripheral blood, taken in a trial of Ad26.COV2.S vaccine versus placebo. This chain links TRBV5-1 with TRBJ2-7, with 9 nucleotides matching TRBD2. This TCR derives from a person between 18 and 59 years old who received the Ad26.COV2.S COVID-19 vaccine or a placebo. The CDR3, as DNA: TGCGCCAGCAAGGGACTTAGCGGGAGCACATTAGAGGCGTACTTC. The encoded protein is CASKGLSGSTLEAYF.